The rows below give T cell receptor beta chains drawn from one sample of a study of shared clonotypes between healthy human individuals. Data came from immunoSEQ multiplex PCR; TCRdb stores just in-frame clones and leaves some out. This table has 550,000 to 600,000 clones, roughly 98% appearing once. Sequencing was done on a sample of naive CD8+ T cells sorted from blood. All receptors derive from a young man in good health. Each CDR3 is given without its conserved first and last residue.

V: TRBV4-1
J: TRBJ1-2
CDR3: ASSQDLLGYT

V: TRBV14
J: TRBJ2-7
CDR3: ASSRTGSFHEQY

V: TRBV4-3
J: TRBJ2-1
CDR3: ASSQENRLAGDNEQF

V: TRBV6-5
J: TRBJ2-5
CDR3: ASGAWTGQETQY

V: TRBV15
J: TRBJ2-7
CDR3: ATSRDLSYEQY

V: TRBV2
J: TRBJ2-7
CDR3: ASRGGLYEQY

V: TRBV6-6
J: TRBJ2-1
CDR3: ASSSDRASYNEQF

V: TRBV4-1
J: TRBJ1-1
CDR3: ASSQFPGQGLNTEAF

V: TRBV4-1
J: TRBJ2-2
CDR3: ASSQEEGSTGELF

V: TRBV9
J: TRBJ2-3
CDR3: ASSVFGQGGDTQY

V: TRBV7-2
J: TRBJ2-2
CDR3: ASSPSLTGELF

V: TRBV7-8
J: TRBJ2-1
CDR3: ASSSSGRVWNEQF

V: TRBV5-1
J: TRBJ2-7
CDR3: ASSLTGVKDEQY

V: TRBV7-9
J: TRBJ1-2
CDR3: ASSLAVGTGSNGYT

V: TRBV15
J: TRBJ1-4
CDR3: ATSVDRGTGLEKLF

V: TRBV6-4
J: TRBJ2-1
CDR3: ASSDSSGSYNEQF

V: TRBV9
J: TRBJ2-7
CDR3: ASSAAYEQY

V: TRBV27
J: TRBJ2-7
CDR3: ASSLTESYEQY

V: TRBV2
J: TRBJ1-1
CDR3: ASSFPSEGLNTEAF

V: TRBV29-1
J: TRBJ2-5
CDR3: SVEKLDQETQY

V: TRBV7-9
J: TRBJ2-7
CDR3: ASSFQGIPSYEQY

V: TRBV7-2
J: TRBJ2-7
CDR3: ASSDSGSSYEQY

V: TRBV10-3
J: TRBJ1-1
CDR3: AISSLIRGEAF

V: TRBV4-1
J: TRBJ2-1
CDR3: ASSQDLRNEQF

V: TRBV4-1
J: TRBJ1-1
CDR3: ASSPDPGNTEAF

V: TRBV11-2
J: TRBJ1-1
CDR3: ASSLGVRLMHTEAF

V: TRBV29-1
J: TRBJ1-1
CDR3: SVDRGGNTEAF

V: TRBV27
J: TRBJ2-7
CDR3: ASSFSTSSSYEQY

V: TRBV5-1
J: TRBJ2-5
CDR3: ASSELPLAGGETQY

V: TRBV11-2
J: TRBJ2-5
CDR3: ASSLTWQTQETQY

V: TRBV9
J: TRBJ2-7
CDR3: ASSARTSGVYEQY

V: TRBV5-1
J: TRBJ2-1
CDR3: ASSLTGGYNEQF

V: TRBV5-4
J: TRBJ2-5
CDR3: ASSFPFDRDETQY

V: TRBV5-1
J: TRBJ2-7
CDR3: ASSLSGDEQY

V: TRBV10-3
J: TRBJ2-3
CDR3: AISGGLEDTQY

V: TRBV7-2
J: TRBJ2-6
CDR3: ASSFLGSGANVLT

V: TRBV5-5
J: TRBJ1-5
CDR3: ASSFNQPQH

V: TRBV10-1
J: TRBJ2-2
CDR3: ASSEGPGELF

V: TRBV6-5
J: TRBJ1-2
CDR3: ASSYSVQSNGYT

V: TRBV7-9
J: TRBJ2-3
CDR3: ASSPPEADTQY

V: TRBV15
J: TRBJ1-3
CDR3: ATSRDQGEGNTIY

V: TRBV7-9
J: TRBJ2-7
CDR3: ASSPTGVYEQY

V: TRBV5-5
J: TRBJ2-5
CDR3: ASSNRGGRGETQY

V: TRBV19
J: TRBJ1-5
CDR3: ASIVWDRVGLEHQPQH

V: TRBV14
J: TRBJ2-1
CDR3: ASSQELVPLYNEQF

V: TRBV7-9
J: TRBJ2-7
CDR3: ASSLVGTSGTSYEQY

V: TRBV29-1
J: TRBJ1-1
CDR3: SVGKGETEAF

V: TRBV7-9
J: TRBJ2-4
CDR3: ASSHPLQGQVLAKNIQY

V: TRBV5-1
J: TRBJ2-6
CDR3: ASTSRGASGYSGANVLT

V: TRBV7-9
J: TRBJ1-5
CDR3: ASSLDSSPQH

V: TRBV6-1
J: TRBJ2-7
CDR3: ASSESFGGSLYEQY

V: TRBV28
J: TRBJ2-7
CDR3: ASSSTGWEQY

V: TRBV7-6
J: TRBJ2-1
CDR3: ASSLAPYERESNEQF